The 17 T cell receptor beta chains presented below share a single source sample, sequenced in a study of blood T cell repertoires in COVID-19 (dated by TCRdb to the early 2020s). Library preparation used the immunoSEQ multiplex PCR assay. In TCRdb, the immuneACCESS table is reduced to in-frame sequences with V and J assigned. These tables do not hold every clone; where another copy was compared, an unresolved V gene accounts for under half, and the others remain unexplained. This sample comprises around 250,000 clones, 70% to 90% of them detected only once. The ten most abundant clones make up 0.95% to 1.5% of the sample. What was sequenced was PBMCs or T cells enriched from blood (not recorded which). The receptors shown here come from a woman aged 40 to 50 with acute COVID-19.

The chain recombines TRBV19 with TRBJ1-4, with 7 bases that match TRBD1. Germline V lookup: CDR1 LNHDA, CDR2 SQIVND (reference sequence). CDR3 length equals 13 residues. J gave up 6 bases and V 9 bases, and 7 bases lay outside the gene matches. CDR3 residues: CASAGQEDEKLFF. The DNA for the CDR3 is TGTGCCAGCGCCGGACAGGAGGATGAAAAACTGTTTTTT.

This chain connects TRBV25-1 to TRBJ1-4; 8 nucleotides agree with TRBD1. Trimming at V came to 4 bases and at J to 5 bases, leaving 3 bases not matched to a gene. Germline V gives CDR1 MGHDK, CDR2 SYGVNS. The CDR3 has 14 residues. The CDR3 DNA reads TGTGCCAGCAGTGGCGACAGGGGCAATGAAAAACTGTTTTTT. Translating it yields CASSGDRGNEKLFF.

CDR3 sequence (DNA): TGTGCCACCAGCAGAGACAGTGGTTTCTACAATGAGCAGTTCTTC. Protein product: CATSRDSGFYNEQFF. The chain uses TRBV15 and TRBJ2-1; D remains unclear. In germline, CDR1 is LNHNV, CDR2 YYDKDF (reference sequence). Trimming shortened V by 0 bases and J by 3 bases, and 9 bases separated the two germline ends. The CDR3 consists of 15 residues.

The CDR3 region has the DNA TGTGCCAGCAGCCCATCTAGCGGCTACGAGCAGTACGTC. This codes for CASSPSSGYEQYV. The chain has TRBV7-2 and TRBJ2-7; 7 bases align to TRBD2. The CDR3 length is 13 residues. V lost 5 bases, J lost 3 bases, and 4 bases stayed unmatched. Germline CDR1 SGHTA, CDR2 FQGNSA.

This rearrangement joins TRBV18 to TRBJ1-1, with TRBD1 matching over 7 bases. Germline lookup yields CDR1 KGHSH and CDR2 LQKENI. CDR3 length equals 15 residues. V dropped 3 bases and J dropped 1; count of bases not matched to a gene: 5. CDR3 sequence: CASSPHRGPNTEAFF. The CDR3, as DNA: TGTGCCAGCTCACCTCACAGGGGCCCGAACACTGAAGCTTTCTTT.

V and J are TRBV7-2 and TRBJ1-5; D unclear. The CDR3 spans 15 residues. The V and J ends lost 1 base and 3 bases respectively, with 10 bases between them. Per the germline V gene, CDR1 is SGHTA and CDR2 is FQGNSA. The CDR3 region is CASSLGSVFNQPQHF. For the CDR3, the DNA is TGTGCCAGCAGCTTAGGGTCAGTTTTCAATCAGCCCCAGCATTTT.

The rearrangement uses TRBV4-3 and TRBJ1-3; D unclear. The CDR3 is 17 residues long. Germline CDR1 is LGHNA and CDR2 is YSLEER. V was cut by 0 bases and J by 0 bases, with 12 bases left in between. The CDR3 DNA reads as TGCGCCAGCAGCCAAGAGGTGGCAACCCACTCTGGAAACACCATATATTTT. Amino acids: CASSQEVATHSGNTIYF.

The chain combines TRBV9 with TRBJ2-7, with D possibly matching TRBD2 (7 bases). This CDR3 is built from 16 residues. V lost 8 bases to trimming and J lost 3 bases, with 24 bases between them. Per the germline V gene, CDR1 is SGDLS and CDR2 is YYNGEE. In DNA form, the CDR3 reads TGTGCCAGTACCCGAGGAGAAAGGGGGGGTTACTACGAGCAGTACGTC. Amino acids: CASTRGERGGYYEQYV.

The chain employs TRBV5-4 and TRBJ2-7; D gene unclear. Germline V CDR1 and CDR2: SGHNT, YYREEE (reference sequence). This CDR3 is built from 11 residues. Trimming left V 0 bases short and J 6 bases short, with 4 bases between. The CDR3 loop is CASSLGAEQYV. The CDR3 DNA is TGTGCCAGCAGCTTGGGGGCCGAGCAGTACGTC.

This chain links TRBV5-6 with TRBJ2-7; 10 nucleotides line up with TRBD1. The germline gives CDR1 SGHDT, CDR2 YYEEEE. CDR3 length equals 15 residues. V lost 0 bases to trimming and J lost 5 bases; unmatched junction nucleotides: 5. The CDR3 coding sequence is TGTGCCAGCAGCTTGGTCCGACAGGGGGCGAACGAGCAGTACTTC. Translating gives CASSLVRQGANEQYF.

The V call is TRBV4-1, the J call TRBJ2-7; 10 bases align to TRBD1. Looked up from germline, CDR1 is MGHRA and CDR2 is YSYEKL. Germline trimming cut 3 bases from V and 4 bases from J; bases unmatched to any gene: 9. The CDR3 runs to 16 residues. The CDR3 DNA follows: TGCGCCAGCAGCCATGGCAGGGGACAGGGGAAGTACGAGCAGTACTTC. It is translated as CASSHGRGQGKYEQYF.

The V gene is TRBV5-1, the J gene TRBJ2-6, with TRBD1 matching 7 bases. The CDR3 contains 17 residues. J lost 0 bases, V lost 3 bases, and 6 bases had no gene match. CDR1 and CDR2 from the germline V gene are SGHRS and YFSETQ. The CDR3 DNA sequence: TGCGCCAGCAGCTGGGGACAGCCAAGCTCTGGGGCCAACGTCCTGACTTTC. Residues: CASSWGQPSSGANVLTF.

This clone appeared a single time. The limits of the CDR3 on the DNA are not certain, so only TCRdb's listed CDR3 is given. The chain employs TRBV25-1 and TRBJ1-1. The CDR3 has 13 residues if both end residues are counted. The germline gives CDR1 MGHDK, CDR2 SYGVNS. This chain's CDR3 is CASSFGSGTEAFF.

In its sample, this clone was seen once. This rearrangement joins TRBV13 to TRBJ2-1; 11 positions agree with TRBD2. The germline V gene encodes CDR1 PRHDT and CDR2 FYEKMQ (reference sequence). V lost 6 bases and J lost 5; bases outside the gene matches: 6. The length of the CDR3 is 15 residues. CDR3 sequence: CASSSGTSGNNEQFF. CDR3 nucleotide sequence: TGTGCCAGCAGTTCAGGGACTAGCGGAAACAATGAGCAGTTCTTC.

This rearrangement joins TRBV27 to TRBJ1-1; tentatively, D is TRBD1 (5 bases). Trimming took off 3 bases at V and 3 bases at J, with 11 bases between the two ends. The CDR3 totals 14 residues. Germline loops: CDR1 MNHEY, CDR2 SMNVEV (reference sequence). The CDR3 reads CASSFGGRDTEAFF. The CDR3 DNA reads TGTGCCAGCAGTTTCGGGGGTAGGGACACTGAAGCTTTCTTT.

This chain uses TRBV29-1 with TRBJ2-5; D perhaps matches TRBD1 (5 bases). The CDR3 is made up of 14 amino acids. Germline V lookup: CDR1 SQVTM, CDR2 ANQGSEA. V lost 2 bases and J lost 2, with 12 bases in between. CDR3 in DNA: TGCAGCGTTGAAACCTCGACAGCACAAGAGACCCAGTACTTC. Protein sequence: CSVETSTAQETQYF.

The rearrangement joins TRBV9 to TRBJ2-5, with 7 bases that match TRBD2. The germline gives CDR1 SGDLS, CDR2 YYNGEE. The J segment lost 2 bases and the V segment lost 2 bases, leaving 9 bases of the junction unmatched. The CDR3 covers 16 residues. CDR3 sequence: CASSVVGRAGQETQYF. The CDR3 coding sequence is TGTGCCAGCAGCGTGGTTGGGAGGGCGGGGCAAGAGACCCAGTACTTC.